What follows describes a single T cell receptor (beta chain). Only in-frame clones appear in the TCRdb table, and some are missing; sequencing was by immunoSEQ multiplex PCR. The sample lists about 39,000 clones; approximately 83% were seen once. The length of the CDR3 is 14 residues. Germline CDR1 and CDR2: MDHEN and SYDVKM. Trimming at V came to 3 bases and at J to 9 bases, leaving 9 bases not matched to a gene. This sample was taken from a study of blood T cell repertoires in COVID-19. This sequence originates from a middle-aged man with active COVID-19. The sample taken for sequencing was peripheral blood. V is TRBV28 and J is TRBJ1-2; 8 nucleotides match TRBD1. The CDR3 spells CASSFGVAGGSYTF. DNA for the CDR3: TGTGCCAGCAGTTTCGGGGTTGCAGGGGGCAGCTACACCTTC.